Below, 5 T cell receptor beta chains from the same sample are listed, as sequenced in a study of tumor-infiltrating lymphocytes in localized non-small cell lung cancer. The repertoire was sequenced with immunoSEQ multiplex PCR; TCRdb's copy has only in-frame clones and lacks some. The table lists some 5,000 clones, around 85% of them singletons. Sequenced sample: lung tumor tissue. These receptors all stem from a human donor with non-small cell lung cancer.

V and J are TRBV7-3 and TRBJ2-7; D tentatively reads TRBD1 or TRBD2 (5 bases each). This CDR3 contains 15 residues. The ends were cut back, 2 bases at V and 0 bases at J, with 11 bases in the middle. CDR1 is SGHTA and CDR2 is FQGTGA in the germline V gene. The CDR3 DNA is TGTGCCAGCAGCTTATTCGGGACGGACTCCTACGAGCAGTACTTC. Its translation: CASSLFGTDSYEQYF.

V is TRBV5-6 and J is TRBJ2-5; 7 nucleotides align to TRBD1. V dropped 4 bases and J dropped 5; count of bases not matched to a gene: 8. Per germline, CDR1 SGHDT and CDR2 YYEEEE. This CDR3 contains 14 residues. CDR3 in amino acids: CASSRQGRGETQYF. The CDR3 region has the DNA TGTGCCAGCAGCCGACAGGGCCGAGGGGAGACCCAGTACTTC.

This clone occurred a few times. The chain uses TRBV7-3 and TRBJ2-2; the match to TRBD2 covers 9 bases. J was trimmed by 4 bases and V by 6 bases; bases with no gene match: 0. The CDR3 is 13 residues long. The germline V gene has CDR1 SGHTA and CDR2 FQGTGA. In nucleotides, the CDR3 is TGTGCCAGCAGGACTAGCGGCACCGGGGAGCTGTTTTTT. It codes for CASRTSGTGELFF.

V and J are TRBV19 and TRBJ2-3; possibly TRBD2 for D (7 bases). The length of the CDR3 is 14 residues. Trimming removed 4 bases from V and 5 bases from J, with 13 bases in between. The germline gives CDR1 LNHDA, CDR2 SQIVND (reference sequence). The CDR3 protein is CASSRGGAEDTQYF. For the CDR3, the DNA is TGTGCCAGTAGTAGGGGGGGGGCCGAAGATACGCAGTATTTT.

This chain joins TRBV5-4 and TRBJ1-2; D ambiguous. Germline lookup yields CDR1 SGHNT and CDR2 YYREEE (reference sequence). The CDR3 is made up of 14 amino acids. Trimming took 4 bases from V and 2 from J, leaving 12 bases between them. CDR3 loop: CASSPEVGNYGYTF. DNA of the CDR3: TGTGCCAGCAGCCCCGAGGTGGGAAACTATGGCTACACCTTC.